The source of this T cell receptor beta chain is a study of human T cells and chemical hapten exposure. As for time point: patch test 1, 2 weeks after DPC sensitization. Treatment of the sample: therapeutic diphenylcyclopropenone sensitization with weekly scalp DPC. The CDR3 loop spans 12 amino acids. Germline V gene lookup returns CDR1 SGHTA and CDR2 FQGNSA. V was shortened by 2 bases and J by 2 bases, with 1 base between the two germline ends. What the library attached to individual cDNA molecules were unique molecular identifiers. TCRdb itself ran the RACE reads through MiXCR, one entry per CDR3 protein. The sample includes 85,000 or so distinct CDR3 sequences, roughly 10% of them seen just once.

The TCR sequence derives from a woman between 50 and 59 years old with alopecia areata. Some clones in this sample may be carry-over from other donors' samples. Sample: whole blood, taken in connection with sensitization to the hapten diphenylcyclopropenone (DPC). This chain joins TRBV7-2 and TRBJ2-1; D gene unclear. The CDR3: CASSLTYNEQFF. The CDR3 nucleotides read TGTGCCAGCAGCTTAACCTACAATGAGCAGTTCTTC. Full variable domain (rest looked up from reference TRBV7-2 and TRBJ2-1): GAGVSQSPSNKVTEKGKDVELRCDPISGHTALYWYRQSLGQGLEFLIYFQGNSAPDKSGLPSDRFSAERTGGSVSTLTIQRTQQEDSAVYLCASSLTYNEQFFGPGTRLTVL.